This TCR beta chain emerged from a study of cytomegalovirus exposure and HLA in healthy donors. Study results and limitations: V segments that were indistinguishable, TRBV6-2 and TRBV6-3 among them, were omitted from analysis. Rare TCR sequences dominated, though some public TCRs recurred in many donors.

It was with 60 Vbeta and 13 Jbeta primers that the PCR ran. Authors' data handling: A later analysis counted 65 million to 80 million unique TCR beta chains, about 10 million shared. Sequencing used immunoSEQ multiplex PCR; TCRdb keeps in-frame clones, though not all of them. The DNA was the basis for D and trimming; V, J and clone size are from that table. This table has roughly 110,000 clones, 60% to 85% appearing once. Comments on this clone: Its antigen is currently unknown.

Germline CDR1 is LGHNT and CDR2 is FRNRAP. This CDR3 comprises 16 residues. With 6 bases clipped from V and 5 bases from J, the junction kept 15 bases outside the gene matches. This chain connects TRBV12-5 to TRBJ1-1; TRBD1 aligns across 7 bases. This sequence originates from a woman between 40 and 50 years old in good health and CMV-seropositive. Sequenced material: PBMCs. CDR3 in amino acids: CASGDRDRFRRTEAFF. As DNA, the CDR3 is TGTGCTAGTGGGGACCGGGACAGATTTAGGAGGACTGAAGCTTTCTTT.